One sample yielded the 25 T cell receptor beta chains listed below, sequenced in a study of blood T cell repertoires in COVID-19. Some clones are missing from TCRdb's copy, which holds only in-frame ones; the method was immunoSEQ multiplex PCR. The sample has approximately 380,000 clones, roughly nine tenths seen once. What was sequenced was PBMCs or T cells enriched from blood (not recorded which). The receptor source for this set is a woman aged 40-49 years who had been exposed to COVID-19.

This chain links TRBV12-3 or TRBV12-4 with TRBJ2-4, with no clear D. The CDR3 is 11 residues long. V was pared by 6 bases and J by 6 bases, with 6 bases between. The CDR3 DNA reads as TGTGCCAGCAGCCCTAGAAACATTCAGTACTTC. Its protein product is CASSPRNIQYF.

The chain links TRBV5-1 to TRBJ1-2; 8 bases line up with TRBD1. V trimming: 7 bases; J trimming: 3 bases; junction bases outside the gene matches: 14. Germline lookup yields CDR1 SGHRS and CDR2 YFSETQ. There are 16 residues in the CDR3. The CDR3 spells CASATGLRTGYYGYTF. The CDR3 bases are TGCGCCAGCGCTACGGGATTGAGGACAGGGTACTATGGCTACACCTTC. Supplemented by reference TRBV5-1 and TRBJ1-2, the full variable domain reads KAGVTQTPRYLIKTRGQQVTLSCSPISGHRSVSWYQQTPGQGLQFLFEYFSETQRNKGNFPGRFSGRQFSNSRSEMNVSTLELGDSALYLCASATGLRTGYYGYTFGSGTRLTVV.

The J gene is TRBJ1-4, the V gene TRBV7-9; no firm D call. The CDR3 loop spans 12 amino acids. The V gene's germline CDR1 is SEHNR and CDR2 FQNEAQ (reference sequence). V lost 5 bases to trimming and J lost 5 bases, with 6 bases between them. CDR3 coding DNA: TGTGCCAGCAGCCTCGGGAATGAAAAACTGTTTTTT. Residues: CASSLGNEKLFF. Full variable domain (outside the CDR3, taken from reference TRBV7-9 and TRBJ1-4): DTGVSQNPRHKITKRGQNVTFRCDPISEHNRLYWYRQTLGQGPEFLTYFQNEAQLEKSRLLSDRFSAERPKGSFSTLEIQRTEQGDSAMYLCASSLGNEKLFFGSGTQLSVL.

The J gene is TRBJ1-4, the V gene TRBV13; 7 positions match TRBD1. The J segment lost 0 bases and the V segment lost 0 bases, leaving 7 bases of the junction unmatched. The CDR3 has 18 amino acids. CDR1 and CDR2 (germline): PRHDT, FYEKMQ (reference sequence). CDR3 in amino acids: CASSLGLGTAATNEKLFF. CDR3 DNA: TGTGCCAGCAGCTTAGGCCTGGGGACAGCTGCAACTAATGAAAAACTGTTTTTT.

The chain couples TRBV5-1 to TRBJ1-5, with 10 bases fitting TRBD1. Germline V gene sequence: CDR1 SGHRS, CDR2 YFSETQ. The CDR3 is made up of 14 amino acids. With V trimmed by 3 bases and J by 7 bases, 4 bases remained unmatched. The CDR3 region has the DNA TGCGCCAGCAGCTGGGGACAGGGGAGCCAGCCCCAGCATTTT. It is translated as CASSWGQGSQPQHF.

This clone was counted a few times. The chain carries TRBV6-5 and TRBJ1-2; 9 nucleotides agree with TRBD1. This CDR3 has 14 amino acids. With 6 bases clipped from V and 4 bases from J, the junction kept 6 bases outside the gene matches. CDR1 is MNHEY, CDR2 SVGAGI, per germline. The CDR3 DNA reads TGTGCCAGCAGAACCGGGACAGGGCCCTATGGCTACACCTTC. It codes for CASRTGTGPYGYTF.

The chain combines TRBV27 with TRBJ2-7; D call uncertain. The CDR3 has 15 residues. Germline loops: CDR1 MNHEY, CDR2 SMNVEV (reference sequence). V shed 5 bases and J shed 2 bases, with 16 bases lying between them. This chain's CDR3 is CASSRVWAGTYEQYF. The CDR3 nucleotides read TGTGCCAGCAGTCGCGTATGGGCAGGAACCTACGAGCAGTACTTC.

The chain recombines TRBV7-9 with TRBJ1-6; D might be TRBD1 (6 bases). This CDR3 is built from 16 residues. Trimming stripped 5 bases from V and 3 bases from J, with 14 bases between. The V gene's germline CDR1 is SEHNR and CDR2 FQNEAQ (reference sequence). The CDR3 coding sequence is TGTGCCAGCAGCCCAAGGGGGAACAACTATAATTCACCCCTCCACTTT. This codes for CASSPRGNNYNSPLHF.

The CDR3 nucleotides read TGTGCCAGCAGTTACTCGAAGGGGAGGGCTTTCTTT. Translating gives CASSYSKGRAFF. V is TRBV6-5 and J is TRBJ1-1; D might be TRBD1 (5 bases). Trimming pared 0 bases from V and 11 bases from J, leaving 10 bases between. Germline V lookup: CDR1 MNHEY, CDR2 SVGAGI. The CDR3 has 12 residues.

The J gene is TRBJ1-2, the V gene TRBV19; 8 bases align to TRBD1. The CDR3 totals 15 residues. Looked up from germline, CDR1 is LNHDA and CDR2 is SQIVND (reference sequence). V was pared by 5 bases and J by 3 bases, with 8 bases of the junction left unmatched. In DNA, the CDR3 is TGTGCCAGTAGTTCCCGGACAGGGAATGACTATGGCTACACCTTC. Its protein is CASSSRTGNDYGYTF.

CDR3 residues: CAGRTGGKDTQYF. CDR3 coding DNA: TGTGCCGGACGGACAGGGGGTAAAGATACGCAGTATTTT. The chain is built from TRBV2 and TRBJ2-3; 10 bases are a match to TRBD1. V trimming: 11 bases; J trimming: 5 bases; junction bases outside the gene matches: 7. CDR3 length: 13 residues. Per germline, CDR1 SNHLY and CDR2 FYNNEI.

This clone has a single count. In nucleotides, the CDR3 is TGTGCCAGCAGTCCCCTCCGGGAGGGCCACCGTGAGCAGTTCTTC. As protein: CASSPLREGHREQFF. This sequence joins TRBV27 and TRBJ2-1; TRBD2 agrees at 8 bases. Germline CDR1 MNHEY, CDR2 SMNVEV (reference sequence). The V segment lost 5 bases and the J segment 9 bases; nucleotides outside the gene matches: 12. The CDR3 covers 15 residues.

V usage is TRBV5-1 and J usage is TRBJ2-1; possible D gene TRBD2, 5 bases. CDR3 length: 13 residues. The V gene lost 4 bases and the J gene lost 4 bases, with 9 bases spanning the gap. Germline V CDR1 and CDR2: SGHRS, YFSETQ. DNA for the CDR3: TGCGCCAGCAGCCCGGGGATTTACAATGAGCAGTTCTTC. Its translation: CASSPGIYNEQFF.

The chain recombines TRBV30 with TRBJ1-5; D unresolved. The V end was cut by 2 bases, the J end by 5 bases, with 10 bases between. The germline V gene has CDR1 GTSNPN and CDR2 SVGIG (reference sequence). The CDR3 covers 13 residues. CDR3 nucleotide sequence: TGTGCCTGGAGTTCTGAGGGAGATCAGCCCCAGCATTTT. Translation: CAWSSEGDQPQHF.

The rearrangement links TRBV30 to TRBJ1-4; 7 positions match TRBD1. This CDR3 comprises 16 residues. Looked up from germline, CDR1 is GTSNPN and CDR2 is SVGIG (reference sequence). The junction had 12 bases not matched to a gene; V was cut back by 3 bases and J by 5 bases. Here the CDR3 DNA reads TGTGCCTGGAGCGCAATACGGACAGGAGTAAATGAAAAACTGTTTTTT. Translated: CAWSAIRTGVNEKLFF.

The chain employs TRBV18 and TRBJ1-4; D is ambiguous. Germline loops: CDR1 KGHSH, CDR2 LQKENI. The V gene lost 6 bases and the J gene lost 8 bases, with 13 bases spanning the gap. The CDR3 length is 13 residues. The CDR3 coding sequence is TGTGCCAGCTCGCCCTGGGAGGGCGAAAAACTGTTTTTT. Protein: CASSPWEGEKLFF.

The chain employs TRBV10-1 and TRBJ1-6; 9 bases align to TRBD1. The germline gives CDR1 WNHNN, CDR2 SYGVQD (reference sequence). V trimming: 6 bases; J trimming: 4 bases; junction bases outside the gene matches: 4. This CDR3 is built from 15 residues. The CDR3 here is CASRQGAAYNSPLHF. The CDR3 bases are TGCGCCAGCAGACAGGGGGCGGCTTATAATTCACCCCTCCACTTT.

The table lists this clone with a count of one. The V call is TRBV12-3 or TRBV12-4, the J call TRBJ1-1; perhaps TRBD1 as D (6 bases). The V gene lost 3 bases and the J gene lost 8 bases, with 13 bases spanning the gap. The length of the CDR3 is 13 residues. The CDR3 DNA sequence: TGTGCCAGCAGTTTTCAGAGGGGGGGGGAAGCTTTCTTT. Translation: CASSFQRGGEAFF.

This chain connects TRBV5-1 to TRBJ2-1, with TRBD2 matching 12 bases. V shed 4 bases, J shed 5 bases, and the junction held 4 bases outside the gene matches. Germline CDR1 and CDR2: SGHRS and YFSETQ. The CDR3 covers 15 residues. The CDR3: CASSIRTSGNNEQFF. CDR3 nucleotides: TGCGCCAGCAGCATAAGGACTAGCGGGAACAATGAGCAGTTCTTC. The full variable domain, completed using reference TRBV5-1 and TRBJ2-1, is KAGVTQTPRYLIKTRGQQVTLSCSPISGHRSVSWYQQTPGQGLQFLFEYFSETQRNKGNFPGRFSGRQFSNSRSEMNVSTLELGDSALYLCASSIRTSGNNEQFFGPGTRLTVL.

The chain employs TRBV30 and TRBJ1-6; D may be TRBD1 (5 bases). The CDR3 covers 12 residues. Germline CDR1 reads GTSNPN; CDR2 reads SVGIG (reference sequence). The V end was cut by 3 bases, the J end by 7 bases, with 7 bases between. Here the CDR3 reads CAWSRTNSPLHF. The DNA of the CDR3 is TGTGCCTGGAGCCGGACAAATTCACCCCTCCACTTT.

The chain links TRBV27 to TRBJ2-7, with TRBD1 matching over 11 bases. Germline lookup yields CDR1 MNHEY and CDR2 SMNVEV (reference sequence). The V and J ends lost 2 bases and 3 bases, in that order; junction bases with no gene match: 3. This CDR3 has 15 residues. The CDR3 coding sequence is TGTGCCAGCAGTTTAGGGACAGGGGGAGGCTACGAGCAGTACTTC. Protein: CASSLGTGGGYEQYF.

The CDR3 spells CASSLAPGMNTEAFF. CDR3 coding DNA: TGTGCCAGCAGTTTAGCACCAGGGATGAACACTGAAGCTTTCTTT. The rearrangement uses TRBV27 and TRBJ1-1, with a tentative D call TRBD1 (5 bases). CDR3 length: 15 amino acids. V dropped 2 bases and J dropped 0 bases, with 10 bases sitting between them. The V gene's germline CDR1 is MNHEY and CDR2 SMNVEV (reference sequence).

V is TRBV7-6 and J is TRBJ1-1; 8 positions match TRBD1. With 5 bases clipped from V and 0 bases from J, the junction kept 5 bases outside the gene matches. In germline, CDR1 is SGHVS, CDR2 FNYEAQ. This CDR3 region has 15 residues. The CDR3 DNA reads TGTGCCAGCAGCCAGGGACAGGCCATGAACACTGAAGCTTTCTTT. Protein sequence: CASSQGQAMNTEAFF.

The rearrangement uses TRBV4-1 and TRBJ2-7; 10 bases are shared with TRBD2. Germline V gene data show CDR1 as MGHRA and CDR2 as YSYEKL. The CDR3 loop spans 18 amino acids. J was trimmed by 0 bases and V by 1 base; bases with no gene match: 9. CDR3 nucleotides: TGCGCCAGCAGCCAAGGGACCGGACTAGCGGACTCCTCCTACGAGCAGTACTTC. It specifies CASSQGTGLADSSYEQYF.

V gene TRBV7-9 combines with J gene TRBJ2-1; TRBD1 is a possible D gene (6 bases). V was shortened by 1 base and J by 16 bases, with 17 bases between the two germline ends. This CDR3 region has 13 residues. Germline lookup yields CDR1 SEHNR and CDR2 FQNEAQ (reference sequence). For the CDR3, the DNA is TGTGCCAGCAGCTTAGGAGGGGGTTTGTGGAAATTCTTC. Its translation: CASSLGGGLWKFF.